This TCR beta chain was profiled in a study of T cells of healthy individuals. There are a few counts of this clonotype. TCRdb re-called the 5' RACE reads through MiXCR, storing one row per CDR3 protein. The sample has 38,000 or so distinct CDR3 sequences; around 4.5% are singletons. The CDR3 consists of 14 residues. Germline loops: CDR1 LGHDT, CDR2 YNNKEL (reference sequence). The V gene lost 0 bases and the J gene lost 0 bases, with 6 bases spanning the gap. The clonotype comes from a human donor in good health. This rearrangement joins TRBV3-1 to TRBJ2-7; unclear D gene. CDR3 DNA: TGTGCCAGCAGCCAAGATCTTAGCTCCTACGAGCAGTACTTC. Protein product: CASSQDLSSYEQYF.